This T cell receptor (beta chain) is from a study of OX40 agonist ivuxolimab in advanced cancers. Whole-study findings and limits: The 0.1-3.0 mg/kg partial responders had among the lowest clonal expansion. Low normalized clonal expansion also occurred in some nonresponding patients.

In regard to this clone: As yet, its antigen is unknown.

The V and J ends lost 3 bases and 7 bases respectively, with 19 bases between them. The germline V gene has CDR1 SGHTA and CDR2 FQGNSA. The CDR3 totals 17 residues. Repertoires were generated with immunoSEQ multiplex PCR, while TCRdb's copy carries only in-frame clones and drops some. The data hold 15,000 to 20,000 clones, with approximately 83% observed a single time. The chain couples TRBV7-2 to TRBJ1-6, with TRBD1 as a possible D gene (6 bases). The material was CD4+ or CD8+ T cells sorted from blood, obtained in a trial of the OX40 agonist ivuxolimab. The TCR comes from an adult with an advanced solid tumor such as melanoma, head and neck, liver or kidney cancer. In DNA, the CDR3 is TGTGCCAGCAGCTTCAGGGTCATGCTGGACAGAAATTCACCCCTCCACTTT. Protein: CASSFRVMLDRNSPLHF.